Sequencing of this T cell receptor (beta chain) was carried out in a study of blood T cell repertoires in COVID-19 (dated by TCRdb to 2018 to 2020). Background for the entire study: Samples covering the acute and convalescent phases of COVID-19 were provided by collaborators in the United States, Italy and Spain. The prospective study material was composed of cDNA or gDNA derived from T cells, B-cell-depleted T cells, or PBMCs. Deeply sampled blood TCRbeta repertoires from subjects exposed to, actively infected with, or recovered from COVID-19 were included in the dataset. The repertoires were released in a freely available public database intended as a resource for research on the immune response to SARS-CoV-2. Samples were obtained from the ongoing ImmuneRACE study (first 160 participants) and from about 1,300 subjects provided by 6 global collaborators. Sample metadata almost always included a de-identified subject ID, COVID-19 status, age in years and sex. HLA class I and class II types, where available, came from metadata supplied by the sample provider rather than from assay-based typing.

This clone was observed a few times. Its antigen is unknown. Per-base quality was not reported, and no clone a single base away is much larger than it. Participants in the prospective study were aged about 18 to 89 years, lived in 24 United States geographic areas, and enrolled through a virtual design. In the prospective study, cohorts were assigned on the basis of participant-reported clinical history obtained from a screening survey and a study questionnaire. In the prospective study, mobile phlebotomists collected whole blood, serum and a nasopharyngeal or oropharyngeal swab from each participant. Over a roughly 2-month period, participants in the prospective study had the option of providing additional blood draws and questionnaires. Prospective study blood samples were shipped either frozen or at room temperature before DNA extraction. Overall study results and their limits: Clinical and demographic metadata were provided uncurated, with the amount varying by source and participant.

Including cysteine and phenylalanine, the CDR3 has 19 amino acids. The retained sequence is limited to the CDR3, 57 bases, with the frame set at the first base. For this chain, trimming is 3 bases at the V end and 0 bases at the J end, and the number of junction bases without a gene match is 9. The immunoSEQ Assay, a bias-controlled multiplex PCR, was used to amplify TCRbeta CDR3 regions from genomic DNA. The source study handled its data this way. The number of nucleated cells in each sample was estimated from the amplification of reference gene primers within the assay. To quantify the absolute abundance of each unique TCRbeta CDR3 rearrangement, sequence reads were collapsed and filtered. For each sample, productive Simpson clonality was calculated by taking the square root of Simpson's diversity index across productive rearrangements. Imported from immuneACCESS, the table was reduced by TCRdb to in-frame sequences with V and J called. These copies leave out some clones; in studies compared against another copy, an unresolved V gene accounts for under half, and the cause of the remainder is not known. V, J and clone size derive from that table, while D and trimming were established from the DNA sequence. Recorded for this sample are about 220,000 clones; 88% of them occurred a single time. 14% to 15% of the sample belongs to the ten largest clones.

The rearrangement joined TRBV23-1 to TRBJ2-1; the central 12 bases match TRBD2. TRBV23-1 is known as an ORF, though its function is uncertain. The receptor comes from a woman aged 45-59 years with acute COVID-19. Material: PBMCs or T cells enriched from blood (not recorded which). CDR3 reads: CASSQCGLAGYSSYNEQFF. The DNA sequence follows: TGCGCCAGCAGTCAGTGCGGACTAGCGGGATATAGCTCCTACAATGAGCAGTTCTTC.